The 29 T cell receptor beta chains given below trace back to one sample, sequenced in a study of blood T cell repertoires in COVID-19. TCRdb keeps only in-frame clones here, not all; method: immunoSEQ multiplex PCR. The sample has 100,000 to 150,000 clones, around 81% seen once. The sequencing sample was made of peripheral blood. All receptors derive from a woman between 50 and 59 years old with acute or convalescent COVID-19.

The rearrangement uses TRBV11-2 and TRBJ1-4; a weak D match, TRBD1 (5 bases). With 0 bases removed from V and 2 bases from J, the gap between germline ends came to 22 bases. Germline V gene sequence: CDR1 SGHAT, CDR2 FQNNGV. The CDR3 spans 20 residues. Here the CDR3 DNA reads TGTGCCAGCAGCTTAGATCTTCTTCTCCAGGGTCCGGGCACTAATGAAAAACTGTTTTTT. It codes for CASSLDLLLQGPGTNEKLFF.

J is TRBJ2-7 and V is TRBV3-1 (or the pseudogene TRBV3-2); D is ambiguous. The germline gives CDR1 LGHDT, CDR2 YNNKEL (reference sequence). The length of the CDR3 is 12 residues. Trimming shortened V by 0 bases and J by 8 bases, and 8 bases separated the two germline ends. The CDR3 DNA follows: TGTGCCAGCAGCCAAGACCCCAAAAAGCAGTACTTC. This translates into CASSQDPKKQYF.

This chain connects TRBV10-1 to TRBJ1-1, with D unclear. The CDR3 sequence is 17 residues long. Germline V lookup: CDR1 WNHNN, CDR2 SYGVQD (reference sequence). As DNA, the CDR3 is TGCGCTCTTCTTGGTCTGAGACAACAATTACCGAACACTGAAGCTTTCTTT. Translating it yields CALLGLRQQLPNTEAFF.

The V and J genes are TRBV5-4 and TRBJ2-7, with TRBD2 identical over 9 bases. From germline, CDR1 is SGHNT and CDR2 YYREEE (reference sequence). The CDR3 totals 14 residues. V gave up 0 bases and J gave up 4 bases; unmatched junction bases: 2. This CDR3 is CASSLELAGYEQYF. The CDR3 coding sequence is TGTGCCAGCAGCTTGGAACTAGCGGGTTACGAGCAGTACTTC.

The chain links TRBV7-9 to TRBJ2-7; TRBD1 matches at 12 bases. After removal of 3 bases from V and 4 bases from J, the junction contained 4 bases not matched to a gene. The CDR3 is 15 amino acids. The germline gives CDR1 SEHNR, CDR2 FQNEAQ (reference sequence). The CDR3 sequence is CASSLGTGGLYEQYF. The CDR3 region has the DNA TGTGCCAGCAGCTTGGGGACAGGGGGCTTGTACGAGCAGTACTTC.

CDR3 loop: CSEGLSDTQYF. The CDR3 DNA reads as TGCAGTGAGGGACTATCGGATACGCAGTATTTT. The genes are TRBV20-1 and TRBJ2-3; 7 nucleotides align to TRBD2. Looked up from germline, CDR1 is DFQATT and CDR2 is SNEGSKA (reference sequence). The V gene end was trimmed by 7 bases and the J gene end by 6 bases; junction bases not matched to a gene: 4. This CDR3 comprises 11 residues.

This sequence joins TRBV28 and TRBJ1-3, with 8 bases identical to TRBD1. Losses at the gene ends were 3 bases for V and 0 bases for J; bases not matched to a gene: 16. Germline V gene data show CDR1 as MDHEN and CDR2 as SYDVKM. The CDR3 extends over 20 amino acids. The CDR3 region has the DNA TGTGCCAGCAGTTTCAAGCCGGACAGGGCCCTTCTGTACTCTGGAAACACCATATATTTT. Amino acid sequence: CASSFKPDRALLYSGNTIYF.

The rearrangement joins TRBV7-9 to TRBJ2-1, with 7 bases aligning to TRBD2. V lost 5 bases to trimming and J lost 9 bases; unmatched junction nucleotides: 13. There are 15 residues in the CDR3. Looked up from germline, CDR1 is SEHNR and CDR2 is FQNEAQ (reference sequence). The CDR3: CASSPRAGEGGEQFF. CDR3 bases: TGTGCCAGCAGCCCGCGTGCGGGGGAGGGAGGTGAGCAGTTCTTC.

The V gene is TRBV23-1, the J gene TRBJ1-4, with 11 nucleotides matching TRBD1. TRBV23-1 is known as an ORF, though its function is uncertain. The J segment lost 17 bases and the V segment lost 6 bases, leaving 5 bases of the junction unmatched. The CDR3 loop spans 11 amino acids. The DNA of the CDR3 is TGCGCCAGCAGGGACAGGGGGCGCAGATTTTTT. Translation gives CASRDRGRRFF.

Comment on this clone: The sample contains more than one DNA sequence encoding this CDR3. V is TRBV18 and J is TRBJ1-5; tentative D call: TRBD1 (5 bases). The CDR3 spans 15 residues. The germline V gene encodes CDR1 KGHSH and CDR2 LQKENI. Trimming left V 0 bases short and J 2 bases short, with 8 bases between. The DNA of the CDR3 is TGTGCCAGCTCACCACCGGGAGGGGGCAATCAGCCCCAGCATTTT. It encodes CASSPPGGGNQPQHF.

The chain uses TRBV5-1 and TRBJ1-1; tentatively, D is TRBD1 (5 bases). The V end was cut by 4 bases, the J end by 1 base, with 11 bases between. This CDR3 is built from 14 residues. Per germline, CDR1 SGHRS and CDR2 YFSETQ. The CDR3 DNA reads as TGCGCCAGCAGCCCGGGGGGTGGGAACACTGAAGCTTTCTTT. Translation gives CASSPGGGNTEAFF.

V gene TRBV21-1 combines with J gene TRBJ2-7; the DNA was not used to check the table's D call, TRBD1. TRBV21-1 is classified as a pseudogene. The CDR3 has 14 residues. CDR3 bases: TGTGCCAGCAGCACCGGGGACAGGGTGGGAGAGCAGTACTTC. It specifies CASSTGDRVGEQYF.

V and J are TRBV11-3 and TRBJ2-1; no reliable D call. The CDR3 is 15 amino acids. Germline lookup yields CDR1 SGHNT and CDR2 YENEEA. The germline V and J ends were trimmed by 5 bases and 0 bases, with 11 bases remaining between them. Here the CDR3 DNA reads TGTGCCAGCAGCCCGAGTAGACTCTCCTACAATGAGCAGTTCTTC. This encodes CASSPSRLSYNEQFF.

The rearrangement links TRBV19 to TRBJ2-2, with D hard to call. The germline V gene has CDR1 LNHDA and CDR2 SQIVND (reference sequence). The CDR3 covers 14 residues. V lost 1 base and J 5 bases, leaving 8 bases between the germline ends. The CDR3 DNA is TGTGCCAGTAGTATAGCCCCTAAAACCGGGGAGCTGTTTTTT. This codes for CASSIAPKTGELFF. The full variable domain, completed using reference TRBV19 and TRBJ2-2, is DGGITQSPKYLFRKEGQNVTLSCEQNLNHDAMYWYRQDPGQGLRLIYYSQIVNDFQKGDIAEGYSVSREKKESFPLTVTSAQKNPTAFYLCASSIAPKTGELFFGEGSRLTVL.

The chain has TRBV7-3 and TRBJ1-2; 9 bases are a match to TRBD1. The CDR3 sequence is 15 residues long. J was trimmed by 4 bases and V by 2 bases; bases with no gene match: 5. CDR1 is SGHTA and CDR2 is FQGTGA in the germline V gene. CDR3 coding DNA: TGTGCCAGCAGCTTATCTGCGGGACAGGGCTATGGCTACACCTTC. Translated: CASSLSAGQGYGYTF.

This rearrangement joins TRBV3-1 (or the pseudogene TRBV3-2) to TRBJ2-1, with 8 bases identical to TRBD2. Germline V gene data show CDR1 as LGHDT and CDR2 as YNNKEL (reference sequence). Germline trimming cut 2 bases from V and 4 bases from J; bases unmatched to any gene: 4. The CDR3 loop spans 15 amino acids. The DNA of the CDR3 is TGTGCCAGCAGCCAAACTAGCGGACCATACAATGAGCAGTTCTTC. It encodes CASSQTSGPYNEQFF.

The chain recombines TRBV3-1 (or the pseudogene TRBV3-2) with TRBJ1-3; TRBD1 might be the D (5 bases). The germline gives CDR1 LGHDT, CDR2 YNNKEL (reference sequence). The CDR3 sequence is 15 residues long. Trimming removed 1 base at V and 0 bases at J, with 7 bases between. CDR3 protein: CASSQVRGSGNTIYF. CDR3 nucleotide sequence: TGTGCCAGCAGCCAAGTAAGGGGCTCTGGAAACACCATATATTTT.

The chain recombines TRBV18 with TRBJ1-4; D gene uncertain. This CDR3 has 13 residues. Between the trimmed V and J ends, which lost 4 bases and 4 bases, there was a span of 7 bases. Looked up from germline, CDR1 is KGHSH and CDR2 is LQKENI. The CDR3: CASSRANNEKLFF. CDR3 DNA sequence: TGTGCCAGCTCACGGGCTAATAATGAAAAACTGTTTTTT.

The J gene is TRBJ2-7, the V gene TRBV9; 13 positions match TRBD2. The CDR3 is 17 residues long. From germline, CDR1 is SGDLS and CDR2 YYNGEE. Unmatched junction bases numbered 9, after V lost 4 bases and J lost 2 bases. CDR3 DNA sequence: TGTGCCAGCAGCCCCCAAGGGACTAGCGGGGTCCCCTACGAGCAGTACTTC. This sequence encodes CASSPQGTSGVPYEQYF.

This clone has just a few counts. CDR3 loop: CASSPPGGRAGNTIYF. The CDR3 DNA reads TGTGCCAGCTCACCACCGGGGGGGCGTGCTGGAAACACCATATATTTT. This chain links TRBV18 with TRBJ1-3; TRBD1 is a possible D gene (6 bases). The V end was cut by 0 bases, the J end by 2 bases, with 11 bases between. CDR3 length: 16 residues. Germline V CDR1 and CDR2: KGHSH, LQKENI.

The CDR3: CASLSGNTIYF. CDR3 DNA sequence: TGCGCCAGCCTTTCCGGGAACACCATATATTTT. The chain recombines TRBV10-2 with TRBJ1-3; no definite D call. Germline V gene sequence: CDR1 WSHSY, CDR2 SAAADI. This CDR3 contains 11 residues. V lost 8 bases and J 7 bases, leaving 9 bases between the germline ends.

The CDR3: CASSLVHGVYNEQFF. DNA for the CDR3: TGTGCCAGCAGCTTAGTACACGGAGTATACAATGAGCAGTTCTTC. The V gene is TRBV7-9, the J gene TRBJ2-1; D unclear. The germline V gene has CDR1 SEHNR and CDR2 FQNEAQ (reference sequence). The V end lost 1 base, the J end lost 4 bases, and 11 bases lay between the germline ends. The CDR3 is 15 amino acids.

The chain joins TRBV5-4 to TRBJ1-2; possibly TRBD1 for D (6 bases). V lost 4 bases, J lost 2 bases, and 15 bases lay in between. The CDR3 covers 15 residues. Germline V gene sequence: CDR1 SGHNT, CDR2 YYREEE (reference sequence). The CDR3 here is CASSPGHWGNYGYTF. The CDR3 bases are TGTGCCAGCAGCCCGGGACACTGGGGAAACTATGGCTACACCTTC.

The chain uses TRBV9 and TRBJ2-7; 9 bases map to TRBD1. The junction had 6 bases not matched to a gene; V was cut back by 0 bases and J by 5 bases. The germline V gene encodes CDR1 SGDLS and CDR2 YYNGEE. The CDR3 is made up of 15 amino acids. CDR3 residues: CASSVEGTGFHEQYF. The DNA for the CDR3 is TGTGCCAGCAGCGTAGAGGGGACAGGGTTCCACGAGCAGTACTTC.

This clone has just a few counts. The chain is built from TRBV5-1 and TRBJ1-6; D not certain. Germline CDR1 is SGHRS and CDR2 is YFSETQ. The V and J ends lost 2 bases and 7 bases respectively, with 16 bases between them. CDR3 length equals 16 residues. The CDR3 DNA reads TGCGCCAGCAGCTTAGACCGAGTGGAACTAAATTCACCCCTCCACTTT. This codes for CASSLDRVELNSPLHF.

The chain links TRBV3-1 (or the pseudogene TRBV3-2) to TRBJ1-5; D gene ambiguous. Per germline, CDR1 LGHDT and CDR2 YNNKEL (reference sequence). The CDR3 is 15 amino acids. The V and J ends lost 3 bases and 0 bases respectively, with 9 bases between them. The CDR3 DNA sequence: TGTGCCAGCAGCCAGCGTTTTCCTAGCAATCAGCCCCAGCATTTT. This codes for CASSQRFPSNQPQHF.

The V call is TRBV7-2, the J call TRBJ1-6; TRBD1 matches 12 bases. The J segment lost 8 bases and the V segment lost 2 bases, leaving 13 bases of the junction unmatched. There are 19 residues in the CDR3. Germline V gives CDR1 SGHTA, CDR2 FQGNSA. The CDR3 region has the DNA TGTGCCAGCAGCTTATCCTGGGGACAGGGGGCGTCAAGTTATTCACCCCTCCACTTT. Amino acids: CASSLSWGQGASSYSPLHF.

This clone has only one observation. The chain uses TRBV6-5 and TRBJ2-7; weak D call: TRBD1 (5 bases). This CDR3 is built from 14 residues. Trimming removed 8 bases at V and 2 bases at J, with 16 bases between. Per the germline V gene, CDR1 is MNHEY and CDR2 is SVGAGI. The chain's CDR3 is CASSWGHPTYEQYF. The CDR3, as DNA: TGTGCCAGCTCATGGGGCCATCCGACCTACGAGCAGTACTTC.

This chain joins TRBV7-3 and TRBJ2-3, with 7 bases fitting TRBD1. The CDR3 spans 16 residues. V lost 2 bases, J lost 0 bases, and 5 bases stayed unmatched. Germline V gene sequence: CDR1 SGHTA, CDR2 FQGTGA. CDR3 DNA: TGTGCCAGCAGCTTATCAGTGGACAGGAGCACAGATACGCAGTATTTT. Translated, it gives CASSLSVDRSTDTQYF. Together with reference TRBV7-3 and TRBJ2-3, the CDR3 gives the full variable domain: GAGVSQTPSNKVTEKGKYVELRCDPISGHTALYWYRQSLGQGPEFLIYFQGTGAADDSGLPNDRFFAVRPEGSVSTLKIQRTERGDSAVYLCASSLSVDRSTDTQYFGPGTRLTVL.